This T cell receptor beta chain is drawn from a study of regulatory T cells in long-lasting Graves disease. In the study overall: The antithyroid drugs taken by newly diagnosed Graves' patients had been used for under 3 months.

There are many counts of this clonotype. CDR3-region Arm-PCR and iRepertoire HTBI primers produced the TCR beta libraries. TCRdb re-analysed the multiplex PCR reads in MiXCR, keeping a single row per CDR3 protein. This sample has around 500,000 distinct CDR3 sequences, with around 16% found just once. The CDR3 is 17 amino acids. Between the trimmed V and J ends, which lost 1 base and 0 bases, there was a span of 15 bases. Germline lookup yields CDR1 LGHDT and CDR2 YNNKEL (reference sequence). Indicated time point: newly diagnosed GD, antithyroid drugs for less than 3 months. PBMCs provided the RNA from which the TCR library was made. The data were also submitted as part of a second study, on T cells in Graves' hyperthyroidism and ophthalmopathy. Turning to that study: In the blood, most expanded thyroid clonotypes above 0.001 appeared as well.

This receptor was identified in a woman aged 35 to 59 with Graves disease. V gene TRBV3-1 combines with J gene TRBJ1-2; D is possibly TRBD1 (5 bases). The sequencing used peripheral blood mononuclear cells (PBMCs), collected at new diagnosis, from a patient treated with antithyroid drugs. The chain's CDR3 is CASSQVYRSATNYGYTF. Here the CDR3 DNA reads TGTGCCAGCAGCCAAGTTTACAGGTCTGCGACTAACTATGGCTACACCTTC.